This TCR beta chain was retrieved from a study of shared clonotypes between healthy human individuals. From germline, CDR1 is MGHRA and CDR2 YSYEKL. The V end lost 4 bases, the J end lost 2 bases, and 15 bases lay between the germline ends. This CDR3 comprises 15 residues. The method was immunoSEQ multiplex PCR; TCRdb's version includes in-frame clones alone and lacks a portion of them. The sample shows around 450,000 clones, 70% to 80% of them seen only once. The sequence derives from a woman aged 40 to 50 in good health. Some clones in this sample may be carry-over from other donors' samples. Sequencing was carried out using PBMCs. The V call is TRBV4-1, the J call TRBJ2-7, with D possibly matching TRBD2 (6 bases). CDR3 sequence reads: CASSLRDGGPYEQYF. As DNA, the CDR3 is TGCGCCAGCAGCCTCCGGGACGGGGGTCCCTACGAGCAGTACTTC.